Given below is one T cell receptor (beta chain) in context. The target antigen is unknown. The length of the CDR3 is 12 residues. V lost 4 bases, J lost 9 bases, and 10 bases lay in between. CDR1 is SGHDN and CDR2 is FVKESK in the germline V gene. PCR involved 60 Vbeta and 13 Jbeta primers. Clones were sequenced by immunoSEQ multiplex PCR, and TCRdb holds only the in-frame ones, with some missing. The sample comprises approximately 170,000 clones, 80% of which are singletons, and less than 10% rests with the top ten. The source of the sample is a study of cytomegalovirus exposure and HLA in healthy donors. Study observations and caveats: There were reportedly fewer N-insertions in an Asian-associated ancestry cluster than the roughly 670-donor mean, in a later analysis. Usually a TCR sequence was rare, but some public TCRs were found in many donors. With high specificity and sensitivity, the classifier reportedly diagnosed cytomegalovirus status. A list of 150 to 200 TCR beta chains associated with cytomegalovirus was given.

This clonotype was obtained from a man between 18 and 35 years old in good health and CMV-seropositive. The sample consisted of PBMCs. This sequence joins TRBV14 and TRBJ2-1, with D hard to call. In DNA form, the CDR3 reads TGTGCCAGCAGCCCCGGTATACGTGAGCAGTTCTTC. The encoded protein is CASSPGIREQFF.